This T cell receptor beta chain was sequenced for a study of beta chain features in type 1 diabetes. Reverse transcription of all isolated RNA meant that expressed TCRB transcripts were sequenced. Sequencing was performed with immunoSEQ multiplex PCR; in TCRdb, only in-frame clones are kept and a portion is missing. The repertoire has 500,000 to 700,000 clones, about 14% of them found once; the top ten carry about 0.086%. The sample taken for sequencing was naive CD4+ T cells from blood. This clonotype originated in a man younger than 30 in good health.

CDR3: CASSLGEGSVQYF. CDR3 nucleotides: TGTGCCAGCAGCTTAGGGGAAGGGTCTGTGCAGTATTTT. The V and J genes are TRBV7-9 and TRBJ2-3; D call uncertain. Germline V gives CDR1 SEHNR, CDR2 FQNEAQ (reference sequence). Trimming left V 1 base short and J 11 bases short, with 13 bases between. The CDR3 has 13 amino acids.